Shown below are 15 T cell receptor beta chains from a single sample sequenced in a study of naive and memory T cell subsets (dated by TCRdb to 2017 to 2019). The study reported a robust and sensitive protocol to amplify, sequence and analyze TCRs, based on 3' ligation of a UMI-containing oligonucleotide to TCR cDNA. The library relied on 5' RACE. These reads were obtained on an Illumina MiSeq. The ligated cDNA was amplified in four rounds of PCR with nested alpha and beta constant region primers together with the SP2 primer. The public reads were quality trimmed at Q25 with fastp and then assembled into clones with MiXCR by TCRdb, keeping productive beta chains. Each entry merges the rows of one CDR3 protein and shows their most common DNA and genes. In all, the sample holds about 48,000 distinct CDR3 sequences, and over 3.5% of those were seen once. The ten largest account for around 0.84% of the sample.

Receptor source: a female donor in good health.

This clonotype showed up many times. V is TRBV28 and J is TRBJ1-2; D is ambiguous. Trimming left V 2 bases short and J 8 bases short, with 6 bases between. Germline values: CDR1 MDHEN, CDR2 SYDVKM. This CDR3 has 11 amino acids. The CDR3 DNA sequence: TGTGCCAGCAGTTTAAAGAGCGGCTACACCTTC. Its translation is CASSLKSGYTF.

Note on this clonotype: A read error is possible here, since a much larger clone lies one base away. The chain uses TRBV5-4 and TRBJ2-1, with D maybe TRBD2 (5 bases). Germline-derived CDR1 and CDR2 are SGHNT and YYREEE (reference sequence). CDR3 size: 14 residues. The DNA for the CDR3 is TGTGCCACAAAAAGCGGAAGCTCCTACAATGAGAAGTTCTTC. Its protein is CATKSGSSYNEKFF.

There are many counts of this clonotype. The V gene is TRBV10-3, the J gene TRBJ1-6, with D perhaps TRBD1 (6 bases). Between the trimmed V and J ends, which lost 2 bases and 12 bases, there was a span of 11 bases. The CDR3 runs to 13 residues. CDR1 ENHRY and CDR2 SYGVKD come from the germline V gene. The DNA of the CDR3 is TGTGCCATCAGTGAGGCACAGGGCCTACCCCTCCACTTT. Amino acids: CAISEAQGLPLHF.

The gene calls are TRBV19 and TRBJ1-5; D is uncertain. This CDR3 is 15 amino acids long. Trimming pared 7 bases from V and 0 bases from J, leaving 13 bases between. From germline, CDR1 is LNHDA and CDR2 SQIVND (reference sequence). The CDR3 region is CASMVEKYSNQPQHF. The DNA for the CDR3 is TGTGCCAGTATGGTAGAGAAGTATAGCAATCAGCCCCAGCATTTT.

This clonotype was counted many times. The chain joins TRBV28 to TRBJ2-7, with 7 bases aligning to TRBD2. Losses at the gene ends were 5 bases for V and 6 bases for J; bases not matched to a gene: 10. The CDR3 length is 14 residues. Looked up from germline, CDR1 is MDHEN and CDR2 is SYDVKM. The CDR3 nucleotides read TGTGCCAGCAGTACCCGACGGGGGGTGAGCGAGCAGTACTTC. This encodes CASSTRRGVSEQYF.

J is TRBJ2-7 and V is TRBV6-5; TRBD1 aligns across 7 bases. The CDR3 runs to 16 residues. V dropped 2 bases and J dropped 2; count of bases not matched to a gene: 9. Germline CDR1 reads MNHEY; CDR2 reads SVGAGI. The CDR3 DNA sequence: TGTGCCAGCAGTTACAAACAGGGGTGGGGGACCTACGAGCAGTACTTC. Protein: CASSYKQGWGTYEQYF.

This clonotype was counted at least ten times. The gene calls are TRBV7-2 and TRBJ2-7, with no clear D. Germline CDR1 and CDR2: SGHTA and FQGNSA. The V gene lost 0 bases and the J gene lost 4 bases, with 7 bases spanning the gap. The CDR3 sequence is 13 residues long. The CDR3, as DNA: TGTGCCAGCAGCTTAGCCCTCCGGTACGAGCAGTACTTC. As protein: CASSLALRYEQYF.

The chain recombines TRBV7-9 with TRBJ1-4; D unresolved. There are 14 residues in the CDR3. Per the germline V gene, CDR1 is SEHNR and CDR2 is FQNEAQ (reference sequence). Trimming removed 5 bases at V and 8 bases at J, with 15 bases between. In DNA, the CDR3 is TGTGCCAGCAGCCCTCATTCGGGTGGCGAAAAACTGTTTTTT. It specifies CASSPHSGGEKLFF.

The chain uses TRBV29-1 and TRBJ1-5; a possible D gene is TRBD1 (6 bases). The CDR3 covers 14 residues. CDR1 is SQVTM and CDR2 is ANQGSEA in the germline V gene. Trimming pared 4 bases from V and 3 bases from J, leaving 13 bases between. The CDR3 spells CSVVGTGFNQPQHF. Here the CDR3 DNA reads TGCAGCGTTGTGGGTACAGGGTTCAATCAGCCCCAGCATTTT. Variable domain in full (rest from reference TRBV29-1 and TRBJ1-5): SAVISQKPSRDICQRGTSLTIQCQVDSQVTMMFWYRQQPGQSLTLIATANQGSEATYESGFVIDKFPISRPNLTFSTLTVSNMSPEDSSIYLCSVVGTGFNQPQHFGDGTRLSIL.

In this sample, this clonotype turned up a few times. The rearrangement uses TRBV11-2 and TRBJ1-5, with 9 nucleotides matching TRBD1. CDR1 and CDR2 from the germline V gene are SGHAT and FQNNGV. CDR3 length: 14 residues. Trimming cost V 5 bases and J 5 bases; bases outside gene matches: 4. CDR3 bases: TGTGCCAGCAGCCGGACAGGGGCATATCAGCCCCAGCATTTT. Translated, it gives CASSRTGAYQPQHF.

V is TRBV28 and J is TRBJ2-1, with 9 nucleotides matching TRBD2. Germline V CDR1 and CDR2: MDHEN, SYDVKM. This CDR3 comprises 15 residues. J gave up 3 bases and V 6 bases, and 6 bases lay outside the gene matches. CDR3 amino acids: CASSILAGGYNEQFF. In DNA, the CDR3 is TGTGCCAGCAGCATACTAGCGGGTGGCTACAATGAGCAGTTCTTC. Full variable domain (rest looked up from reference TRBV28 and TRBJ2-1): DVKVTQSSRYLVKRTGEKVFLECVQDMDHENMFWYRQDPGLGLRLIYFSYDVKMKEKGDIPEGYSVSREKKERFSLILESASTNQTSMYLCASSILAGGYNEQFFGPGTRLTVL.

The chain links TRBV7-9 to TRBJ1-5, with D perhaps TRBD1 (6 bases). The ends were cut back, 5 bases at V and 0 bases at J, with 8 bases in the middle. The CDR3 is made up of 14 amino acids. CDR1 is SEHNR, CDR2 FQNEAQ, per germline (reference sequence). The CDR3 DNA is TGTGCCAGCAGCGGGGGACATAGCAATCAGCCCCAGCATTTT. Encoded protein: CASSGGHSNQPQHF.

This clonotype appeared many times. The gene calls are TRBV5-5 and TRBJ2-3; D is possibly TRBD1 or TRBD2 (5 bases each). CDR1 and CDR2 from the germline V gene are SGHKS and YYEKEE (reference sequence). The CDR3 runs to 14 residues. Trimming took 4 bases from V and 2 from J, leaving 11 bases between them. CDR3 DNA: TGTGCCAGCAGCCCGGGACGGCACACAGATACGCAGTATTTT. Protein product: CASSPGRHTDTQYF.

This clonotype appeared many times. The chain has TRBV19 and TRBJ2-5; D may be TRBD1 (5 bases). The CDR3 sequence is 16 residues long. Germline CDR1 and CDR2: LNHDA and SQIVND (reference sequence). Trimming removed 4 bases from V and 8 bases from J, with 23 bases in between. In DNA form, the CDR3 reads TGTGCCAGTAGTAAGACAGCCTCTAAGCATGGCTACACCCAGTACTTC. This codes for CASSKTASKHGYTQYF.

This clonotype was seen ten or more times. The rearrangement uses TRBV27 and TRBJ1-6; D is unresolved. Deletions cut 5 bases from V and 9 bases from J, with 20 bases between. The germline CDR1 and CDR2 sequences are MNHEY and SMNVEV (reference sequence). The CDR3 length is 16 residues. DNA for the CDR3: TGTGCCAGCAGTCTCGCCCCGTTTGGATCTGGTTCACCCCTCCACTTT. This gives the protein CASSLAPFGSGSPLHF.